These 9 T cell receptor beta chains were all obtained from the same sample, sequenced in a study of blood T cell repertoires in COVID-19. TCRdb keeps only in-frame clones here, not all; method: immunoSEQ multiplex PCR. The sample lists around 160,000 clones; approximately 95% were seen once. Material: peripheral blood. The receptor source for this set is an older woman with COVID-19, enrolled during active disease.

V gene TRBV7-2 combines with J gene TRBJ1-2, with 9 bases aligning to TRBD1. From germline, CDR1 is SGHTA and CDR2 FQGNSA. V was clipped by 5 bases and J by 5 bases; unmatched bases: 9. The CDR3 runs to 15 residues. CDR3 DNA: TGTGCCAGCAGCCCGACCGGCGGGACAGGGTATGGCTACACCTTC. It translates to CASSPTGGTGYGYTF.

In DNA form, the CDR3 reads TGTGCCAGCTCACCCTCTGGACAGGGTGAAAAACTGTTTTTT. Translating gives CASSPSGQGEKLFF. V and J are TRBV18 and TRBJ1-4, with TRBD1 matching over 8 bases. V lost 3 bases and J lost 7; bases outside the gene matches: 4. The CDR3 extends over 14 amino acids. Germline V gene sequence: CDR1 KGHSH, CDR2 LQKENI.

The CDR3 nucleotides read TGTGCCAGCAGCCCGCATCCGGGTAGAATGAACACTGAAGCTTTCTTT. It is translated as CASSPHPGRMNTEAFF. The chain is built from TRBV7-9 and TRBJ1-1; D gene unclear. The CDR3 length is 16 residues. Trimming took 5 bases from V and 0 from J, leaving 16 bases between them. The germline V gene has CDR1 SEHNR and CDR2 FQNEAQ (reference sequence).

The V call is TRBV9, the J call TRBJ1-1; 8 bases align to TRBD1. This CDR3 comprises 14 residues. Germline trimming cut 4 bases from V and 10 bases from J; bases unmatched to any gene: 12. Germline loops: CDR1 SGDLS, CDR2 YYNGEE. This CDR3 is CASSPPGGAKGAFF. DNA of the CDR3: TGTGCCAGCAGCCCACCAGGGGGCGCGAAGGGAGCTTTCTTT.

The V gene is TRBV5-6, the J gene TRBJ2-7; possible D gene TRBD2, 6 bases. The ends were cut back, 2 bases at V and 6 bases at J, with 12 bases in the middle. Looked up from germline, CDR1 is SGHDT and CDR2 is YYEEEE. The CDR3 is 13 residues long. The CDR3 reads CASSFGGPREQYF. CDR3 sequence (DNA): TGTGCCAGCAGCTTTGGAGGGCCTCGCGAGCAGTACTTC.

The CDR3 sequence is CASSPQGMSNQPQHF. In nucleotides, the CDR3 is TGCGCCAGCAGCCCACAGGGAATGAGCAATCAGCCCCAGCATTTT. The rearrangement links TRBV5-1 to TRBJ1-5, with D possibly being TRBD1 (6 bases). CDR3 length: 15 amino acids. The V and J ends lost 4 bases and 1 base respectively, with 12 bases between them. Germline loops: CDR1 SGHRS, CDR2 YFSETQ.

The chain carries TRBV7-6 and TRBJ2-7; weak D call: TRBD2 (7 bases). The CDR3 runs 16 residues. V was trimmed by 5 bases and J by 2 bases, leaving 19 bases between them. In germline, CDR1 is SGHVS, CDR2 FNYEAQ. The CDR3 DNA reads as TGTGCCAGCAGCCCCCAAGGGGGGGGGCTAACCTACGAGCAGTACTTC. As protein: CASSPQGGGLTYEQYF.

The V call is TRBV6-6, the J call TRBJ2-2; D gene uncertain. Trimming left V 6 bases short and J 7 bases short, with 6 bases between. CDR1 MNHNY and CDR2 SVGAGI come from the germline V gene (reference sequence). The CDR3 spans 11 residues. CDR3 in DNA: TGTGCCAGCAGAACTGACGGGGAGCTGTTTTTT. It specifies CASRTDGELFF.

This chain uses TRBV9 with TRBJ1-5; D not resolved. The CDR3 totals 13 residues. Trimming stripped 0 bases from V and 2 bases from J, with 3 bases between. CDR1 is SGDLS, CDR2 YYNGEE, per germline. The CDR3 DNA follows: TGTGCCAGCAGCGTAGCTCGCAATCAGCCCCAGCATTTT. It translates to CASSVARNQPQHF.